This T cell receptor beta chain was obtained from a study of identical twins. Via MiXCR, TCRdb re-called the 5' RACE reads, giving one row per CDR3 protein. The table includes 500,000 to 550,000 distinct CDR3 sequences, roughly 21% detected once. This clonotype showed up many times. Looked up from germline, CDR1 is SGHRS and CDR2 is YFSETQ. This CDR3 is built from 14 residues. Deletions cut 2 bases from V and 1 base from J, with 9 bases between. The sample was also linked to a second study, of T cells expressing NK-cell markers.

V is TRBV5-1 and J is TRBJ1-1; D possibly corresponds to TRBD1 (6 bases). Sequencing was done on a sample of CD4+ T cells sorted from blood. The receptor's source is a woman between 18 and 29 years old in good health. As DNA, the CDR3 is TGCGCCAGCAGCTTCCGGGGGCCGAACACTGAAGCTTTCTTT. Its protein is CASSFRGPNTEAFF.